These 2 T cell receptor beta chains originate from one sample sequenced in a study of blood T cell repertoires in COVID-19. Data came from immunoSEQ multiplex PCR; TCRdb stores just in-frame clones and leaves some out. The data show 250,000 to 300,000 clones, over 70% seen once. Sequencing input: peripheral blood. The receptors were sampled from a woman at least 80 years old with acute or convalescent COVID-19.

The chain recombines TRBV19 with TRBJ2-1, with D possibly being TRBD2 (8 bases). V shed 5 bases and J shed 6 bases, with 23 bases lying between them. CDR3 size: 17 residues. Germline V gene sequence: CDR1 LNHDA, CDR2 SQIVND (reference sequence). The CDR3 coding sequence is TGTGCCAGTAGTGCCGCGGTAGGGGGCGCGGGGGGCAATGAGCAGTTCTTC. Its translation: CASSAAVGGAGGNEQFF.

This clone turned up a few times. The rearrangement uses TRBV7-2 and TRBJ2-7, with 13 bases fitting TRBD2. The germline CDR1 and CDR2 sequences are SGHTA and FQGNSA. The V gene end was trimmed by 5 bases and the J gene end by 2 bases; junction bases not matched to a gene: 9. This CDR3 has 17 amino acids. The CDR3 DNA is TGTGCCAGCAGCAAACTAGCGGGGGGGCTTGCCCCCTACGAGCAGTACTTC. Residues: CASSKLAGGLAPYEQYF.